The rows below give T cell receptor beta chains drawn from one sample of a study of CD8+ T cells in alopecia areata. Clones were sequenced by immunoSEQ multiplex PCR, and TCRdb holds only the in-frame ones, with some missing. The sample consists of about 140,000 clones, roughly 50% of them appearing once. This specimen was CD4+ T cells sorted from blood, taken at week 0. All receptors come from a human donor with alopecia areata. Each CDR3 is given with its conserved first and last residue. Fields, in order: clone size, V gene, D gene, J gene, CDR3 DNA, CDR3 protein. The D gene is left open where the match is weak. The size entry is marked missing in some rows and otherwise reads once, few, many or a size class.

.	TRBV30	.	TRBJ1-5	TGTGCCTGGGGGGCAGTTAGCAATCAGCCCCAGCATTTT	CAWGAVSNQPQHF
.	TRBV7-2	.	TRBJ2-1	TGTGCCAGCAGCTTAAAATGGCAACCTAATGAGCAGTTCTTC	CASSLKWQPNEQFF
.	TRBV29-1	TRBD1	TRBJ1-1	TGCAGCGTCTACAGGGGAAGCACTGAAGCTTTCTTT	CSVYRGSTEAFF
.	TRBV30	.	TRBJ1-2	TGTGCCTGGAGACAGGCCAACTATGGCTACACCTTC	CAWRQANYGYTF
.	TRBV29-1	.	TRBJ2-5	TGCAGCGTTATACAGAGCCAAGAGACCCAGTACTTC	CSVIQSQETQYF
few	TRBV19	.	TRBJ1-1	TGTGCCAGTACCTTAACTCGGAACACTGAAGCTTTCTTT	CASTLTRNTEAFF
.	TRBV7-2	TRBD2	TRBJ2-3	TGTGCCAGCAGTAGCGGGGGGGCTGGAGATACGCAGTATTTT	CASSSGGAGDTQYF
.	TRBV29-1	.	TRBJ2-1	TGCAGCGTCCAACAGGGAGCCCGTGGGCAGTTCTTC	CSVQQGARGQFF
.	TRBV4-3	.	TRBJ2-3	TGCGCCAGCAGCCAAGAATACAGCACAGATACGCAGTATTTT	CASSQEYSTDTQYF
many	TRBV4-1	.	TRBJ2-1	TGCGCCAGCAGGCCCGGACACCTGCTAGGGAATGAGCAGTTCTTC	CASRPGHLLGNEQFF
.	TRBV7-9	.	TRBJ1-5	TGTGCCAGCAGCTTCGAATCAGGACAACAGCCCCAGCATTTT	CASSFESGQQPQHF
.	TRBV27	.	TRBJ1-1	TGTGCCAGCAGTCCACGGATGAACACTGAAGCTTTCTTT	CASSPRMNTEAFF
.	TRBV7-9	TRBD2	TRBJ2-4	TGTGCCAGCAGCTTAGGCGGGGGCTTC	CASSLGGGF
.	TRBV14	.	TRBJ2-5	TGTGCCAGCAGCCAAGCTCCTAAGGAGACCCAGTACTTC	CASSQAPKETQYF
.	TRBV7-2	.	TRBJ1-2	TGTGCCAGCAGCTTAGTGGCCACAGGACTTTATGGCTACACCTTC	CASSLVATGLYGYTF
.	TRBV5-6	.	TRBJ2-5	TGTGCCAGCAGCTGGGTTTATGGGCCGCAAGAGACCCAGTACTTC	CASSWVYGPQETQYF
once	TRBV4-3	.	TRBJ1-1	TGCGCCAGCAGCCAAGATTCCGCCACCTACGCTTTCTTT	CASSQDSATYAFF
few	TRBV30	.	TRBJ1-5	TGTGCCTGGAGTACAGGGTTCGGTGGCAATCAGCCCCAGCATTTT	CAWSTGFGGNQPQHF
.	TRBV9	.	TRBJ2-2	TGTGCCAGCAGCGTAGGGCCCGCGAACACCGGGGAGCTGTTTTTT	CASSVGPANTGELFF
.	TRBV30	.	TRBJ2-3	TGTGCCTTTGGGAGGGGGCATGAAGATACGCAGTATTTT	CAFGRGHEDTQYF
.	TRBV5-1	.	TRBJ2-2	TGCGCCAGCCTGGATGGGGCGAACACCGGGGAGCTGTTTTTT	CASLDGANTGELFF
.	TRBV5-1	.	TRBJ2-3	TGCGCCAGCAGCTTGGGGGCCGGGGGTACGCAGTATTTT	CASSLGAGGTQYF
.	TRBV29-1	.	TRBJ2-3	TGCAGCGTTGGCCAGATCACAGATACGCAGTATTTT	CSVGQITDTQYF
.	TRBV30	.	TRBJ2-7	TGTGCCTGGAGTAGGCGGGGAGAACTACGAGAGCAGTACTTC	CAWSRRGELREQYF
.	TRBV29-1	TRBD1	TRBJ1-1	TGCAGCGGGGCGGGGACAGTGAACACTGAAGCTTTCTTT	CSGAGTVNTEAFF
.	TRBV27	.	TRBJ1-4	TGTGCCAGCAGTCACCAGGGCGCTAATGAAAAACTGTTTTTT	CASSHQGANEKLFF
few	TRBV6-5	TRBD1	TRBJ2-5	TGTGCCAGCAGTTGGGGGTGGGGACAGGGTCTGGAGACCCAGTACTTC	CASSWGWGQGLETQYF
.	TRBV11-2	TRBD1	TRBJ1-3	TGTGCCAGCAGAAGTCCAGGGGGCTCCTCTGGAAACACCATATATTTT	CASRSPGGSSGNTIYF
few	TRBV7-9	.	TRBJ2-3	TGTGCCAGCAGCTTAGCAGATACGCAGTATTTT	CASSLADTQYF
.	TRBV19	.	TRBJ1-5	TGTGCCAGTAAAAGGGATGCTGATCAGCCCCAGCATTTT	CASKRDADQPQHF
.	TRBV5-1	.	TRBJ1-5	TGCGCCAGCAGCTTCAGGGGTGGGAATCAGCCCCAGCATTTT	CASSFRGGNQPQHF
.	TRBV10-2	.	TRBJ1-2	TGCGCCAGCAGTGACGGGATCAACTATGGCTACACCTTC	CASSDGINYGYTF
.	TRBV30	.	TRBJ2-7	TGTGCCTGGAGCTTTAATGTTCGCGAGCAGTACTTC	CAWSFNVREQYF
.	TRBV5-6	.	TRBJ2-5	TGTGCCAGCAGCAGAGTGGAGACCCAGTACTTC	CASSRVETQYF
.	TRBV29-1	.	TRBJ1-1	TGCAGCGATACCCTCCGGGACGGCGGTGAAGCTTTCTTT	CSDTLRDGGEAFF
.	TRBV30	.	TRBJ2-1	TGTGCCTGGAGTGTAAATTGGGGTGGCAACGAGCAGTTCTTC	CAWSVNWGGNEQFF